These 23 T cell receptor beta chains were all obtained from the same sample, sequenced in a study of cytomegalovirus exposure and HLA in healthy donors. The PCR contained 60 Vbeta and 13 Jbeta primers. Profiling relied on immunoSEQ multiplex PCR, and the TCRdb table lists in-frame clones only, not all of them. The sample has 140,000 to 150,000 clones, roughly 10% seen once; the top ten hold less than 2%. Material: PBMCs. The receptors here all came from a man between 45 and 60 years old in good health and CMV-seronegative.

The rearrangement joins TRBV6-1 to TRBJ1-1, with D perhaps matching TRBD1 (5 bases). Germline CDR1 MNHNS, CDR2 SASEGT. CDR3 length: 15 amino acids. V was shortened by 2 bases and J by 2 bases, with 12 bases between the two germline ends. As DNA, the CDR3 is TGTGCCAGCAGTGAAAATCCGACAGCAAACACTGAAGCTTTCTTT. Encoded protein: CASSENPTANTEAFF.

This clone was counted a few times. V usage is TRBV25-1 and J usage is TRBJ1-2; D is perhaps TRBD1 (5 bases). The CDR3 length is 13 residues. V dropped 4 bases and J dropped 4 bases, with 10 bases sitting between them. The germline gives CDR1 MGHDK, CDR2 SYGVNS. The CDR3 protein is CASSGRGVYGYTF. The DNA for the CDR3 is TGTGCCAGCAGTGGCCGGGGGGTCTATGGCTACACCTTC.

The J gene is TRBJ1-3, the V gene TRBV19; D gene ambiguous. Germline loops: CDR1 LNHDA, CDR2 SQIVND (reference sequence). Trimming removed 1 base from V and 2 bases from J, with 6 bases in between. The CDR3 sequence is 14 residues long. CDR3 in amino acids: CASSIGDTGNTIYF. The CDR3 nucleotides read TGTGCCAGTAGTATAGGCGATACTGGAAACACCATATATTTT.

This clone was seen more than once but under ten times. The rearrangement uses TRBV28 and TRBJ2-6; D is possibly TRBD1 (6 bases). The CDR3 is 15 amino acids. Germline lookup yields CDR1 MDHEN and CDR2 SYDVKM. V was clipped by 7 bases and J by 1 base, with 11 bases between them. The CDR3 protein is CASKEGVSGANVLTF. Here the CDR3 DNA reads TGTGCCAGCAAAGAGGGGGTATCTGGGGCCAACGTCCTGACTTTC.

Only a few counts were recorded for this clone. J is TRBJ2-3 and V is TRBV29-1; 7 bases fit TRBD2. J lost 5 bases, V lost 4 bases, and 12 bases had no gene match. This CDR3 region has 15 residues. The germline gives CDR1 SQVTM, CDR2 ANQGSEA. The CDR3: CSVALREGRGDTQYF. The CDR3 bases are TGCAGCGTTGCGTTGAGGGAGGGCCGGGGAGATACGCAGTATTTT.

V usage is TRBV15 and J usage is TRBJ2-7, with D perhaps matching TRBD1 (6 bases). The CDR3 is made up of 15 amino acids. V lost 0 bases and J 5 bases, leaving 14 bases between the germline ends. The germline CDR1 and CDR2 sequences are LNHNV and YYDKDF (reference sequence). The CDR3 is CATSRDRNRADEQYF. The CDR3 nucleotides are TGTGCCACCAGCAGAGATAGGAACAGGGCTGACGAGCAGTACTTC.

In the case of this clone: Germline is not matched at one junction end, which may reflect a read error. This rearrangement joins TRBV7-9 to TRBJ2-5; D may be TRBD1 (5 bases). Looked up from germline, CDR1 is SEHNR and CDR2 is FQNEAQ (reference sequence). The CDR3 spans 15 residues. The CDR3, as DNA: TGTGCCAGCAGCGGGGCCAAAAGCTATCAAGAGCCCCAGTACTTC. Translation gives CASSGAKSYQEPQYF.

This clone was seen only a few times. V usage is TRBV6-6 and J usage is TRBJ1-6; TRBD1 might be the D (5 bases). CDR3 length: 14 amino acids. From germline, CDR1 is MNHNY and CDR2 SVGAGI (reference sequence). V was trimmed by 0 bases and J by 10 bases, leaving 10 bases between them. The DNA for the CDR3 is TGTGCCAGCAGTTACTCGGGGGAGGGGTCACCCCTCCACTTT. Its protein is CASSYSGEGSPLHF.

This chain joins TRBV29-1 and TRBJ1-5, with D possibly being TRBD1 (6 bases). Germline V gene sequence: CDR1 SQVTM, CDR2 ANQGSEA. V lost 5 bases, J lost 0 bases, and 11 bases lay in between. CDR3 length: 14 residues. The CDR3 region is CSVKQGGSNQPQHF. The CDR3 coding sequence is TGCAGCGTTAAACAGGGTGGTAGCAATCAGCCCCAGCATTTT.

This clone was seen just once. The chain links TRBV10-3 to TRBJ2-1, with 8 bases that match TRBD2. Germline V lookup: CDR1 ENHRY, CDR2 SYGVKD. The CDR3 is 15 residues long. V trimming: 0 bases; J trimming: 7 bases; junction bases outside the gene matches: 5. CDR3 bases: TGTGCCATCAGTGAGTCGAGCGGGAGATTGAATGAGCAGTTCTTC. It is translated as CAISESSGRLNEQFF.

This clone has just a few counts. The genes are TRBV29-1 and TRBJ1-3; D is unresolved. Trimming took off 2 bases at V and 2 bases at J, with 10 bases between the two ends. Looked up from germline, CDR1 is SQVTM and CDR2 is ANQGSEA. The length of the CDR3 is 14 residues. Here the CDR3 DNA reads TGCAGCGTTGAACCGCAAGCTGCTGGAAACACCATATATTTT. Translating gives CSVEPQAAGNTIYF.

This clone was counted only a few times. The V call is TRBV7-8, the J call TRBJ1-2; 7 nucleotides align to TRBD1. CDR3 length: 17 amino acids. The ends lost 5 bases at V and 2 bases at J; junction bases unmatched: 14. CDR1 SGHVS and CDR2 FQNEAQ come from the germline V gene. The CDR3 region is CASSPEQPGQINYGYTF. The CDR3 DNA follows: TGTGCCAGCAGCCCCGAACAACCGGGACAGATAAACTATGGCTACACCTTC.

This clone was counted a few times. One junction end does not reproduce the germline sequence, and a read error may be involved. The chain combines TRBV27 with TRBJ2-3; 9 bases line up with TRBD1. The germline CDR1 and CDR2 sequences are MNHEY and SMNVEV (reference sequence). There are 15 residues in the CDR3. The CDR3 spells CASTLQGAPLDTQYF. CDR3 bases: TGTGCCAGCACTTTACAGGGGGCGCCTTTAGATACGCAGTATTTT.

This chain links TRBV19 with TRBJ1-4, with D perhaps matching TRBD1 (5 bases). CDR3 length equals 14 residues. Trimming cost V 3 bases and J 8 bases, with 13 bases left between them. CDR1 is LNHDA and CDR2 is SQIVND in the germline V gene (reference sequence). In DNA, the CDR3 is TGTGCCAGTAGTATTTGGCAGGGCAAAGAAAAACTGTTTTTT. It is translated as CASSIWQGKEKLFF.

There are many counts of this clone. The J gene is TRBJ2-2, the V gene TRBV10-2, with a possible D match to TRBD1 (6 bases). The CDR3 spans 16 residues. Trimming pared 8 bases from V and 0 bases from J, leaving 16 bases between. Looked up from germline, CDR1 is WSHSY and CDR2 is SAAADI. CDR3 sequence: CASSSRGYANTGELFF. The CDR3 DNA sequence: TGCGCCAGCTCAAGCAGGGGCTACGCGAACACCGGGGAGCTGTTTTTT.

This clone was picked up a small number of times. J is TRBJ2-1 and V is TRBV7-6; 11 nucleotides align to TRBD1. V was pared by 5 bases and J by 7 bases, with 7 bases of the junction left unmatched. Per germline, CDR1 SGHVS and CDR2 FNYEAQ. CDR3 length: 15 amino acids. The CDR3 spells CASSPAGQGANEQFF. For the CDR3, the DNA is TGTGCCAGCAGCCCAGCCGGACAGGGGGCTAATGAGCAGTTCTTC.

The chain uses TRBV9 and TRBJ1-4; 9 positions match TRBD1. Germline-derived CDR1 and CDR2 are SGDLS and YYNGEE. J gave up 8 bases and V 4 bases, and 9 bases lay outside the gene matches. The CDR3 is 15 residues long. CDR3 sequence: CASSPPGTGLEKLFF. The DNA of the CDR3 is TGTGCCAGCAGCCCGCCCGGGACAGGGCTAGAAAAACTGTTTTTT.

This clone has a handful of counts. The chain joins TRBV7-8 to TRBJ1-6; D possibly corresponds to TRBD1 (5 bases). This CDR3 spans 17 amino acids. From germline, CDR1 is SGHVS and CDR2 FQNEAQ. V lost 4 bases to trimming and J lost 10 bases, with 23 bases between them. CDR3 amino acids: CASSWRGPGDGGSPLHF. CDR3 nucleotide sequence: TGTGCCAGCAGCTGGAGAGGTCCTGGCGACGGGGGATCACCCCTCCACTTT.

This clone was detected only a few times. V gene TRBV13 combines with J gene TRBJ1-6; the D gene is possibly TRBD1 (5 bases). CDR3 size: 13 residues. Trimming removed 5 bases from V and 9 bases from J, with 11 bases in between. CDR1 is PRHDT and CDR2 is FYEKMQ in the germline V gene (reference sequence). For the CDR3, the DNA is TGTGCCAGCAGCCCCAGACAGTTTTCACCCCTCCACTTT. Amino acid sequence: CASSPRQFSPLHF.

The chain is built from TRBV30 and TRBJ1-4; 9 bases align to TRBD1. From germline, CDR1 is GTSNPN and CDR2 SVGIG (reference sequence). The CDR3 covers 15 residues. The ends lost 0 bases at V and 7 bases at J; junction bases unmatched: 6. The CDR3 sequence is CAWSVRGTGSEKLFF. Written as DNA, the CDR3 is TGTGCCTGGAGTGTACGGGGGACAGGGTCTGAAAAACTGTTTTTT. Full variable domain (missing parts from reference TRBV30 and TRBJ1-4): SQTIHQWPATLVQPVGSPLSLECTVEGTSNPNLYWYRQAAGRGLQLLFYSVGIGQISSEVPQNLSASRPQDRQFILSSKKLLLSDSGFYLCAWSVRGTGSEKLFFGSGTQLSVL.

The DNA of the CDR3 is TGTGCCAGTAGTATGGTCGAGGGCAGCTCCTACAATGAGCAGTTCTTC. Translation: CASSMVEGSSYNEQFF. The V call is TRBV19, the J call TRBJ2-1; weak D call: TRBD2 (5 bases). V was clipped by 3 bases and J by 0 bases, with 12 bases between them. The CDR3 contains 16 residues. In germline, CDR1 is LNHDA, CDR2 SQIVND (reference sequence). Together with reference TRBV19 and TRBJ2-1, the CDR3 gives the full variable domain: DGGITQSPKYLFRKEGQNVTLSCEQNLNHDAMYWYRQDPGQGLRLIYYSQIVNDFQKGDIAEGYSVSREKKESFPLTVTSAQKNPTAFYLCASSMVEGSSYNEQFFGPGTRLTVL.

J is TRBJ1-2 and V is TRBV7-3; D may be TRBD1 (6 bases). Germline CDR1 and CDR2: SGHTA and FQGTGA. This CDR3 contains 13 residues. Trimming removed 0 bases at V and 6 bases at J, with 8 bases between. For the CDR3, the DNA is TGTGCCAGCAGCTTAACAGGGGGTAATGGCTACACCTTC. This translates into CASSLTGGNGYTF.

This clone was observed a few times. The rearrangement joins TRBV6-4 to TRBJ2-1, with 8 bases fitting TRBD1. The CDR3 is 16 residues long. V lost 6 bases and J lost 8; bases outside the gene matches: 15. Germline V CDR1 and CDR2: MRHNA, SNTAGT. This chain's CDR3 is CASRRTGSQFFDEQFF. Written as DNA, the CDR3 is TGTGCCAGCAGACGGACAGGGTCCCAGTTTTTTGATGAGCAGTTCTTC.